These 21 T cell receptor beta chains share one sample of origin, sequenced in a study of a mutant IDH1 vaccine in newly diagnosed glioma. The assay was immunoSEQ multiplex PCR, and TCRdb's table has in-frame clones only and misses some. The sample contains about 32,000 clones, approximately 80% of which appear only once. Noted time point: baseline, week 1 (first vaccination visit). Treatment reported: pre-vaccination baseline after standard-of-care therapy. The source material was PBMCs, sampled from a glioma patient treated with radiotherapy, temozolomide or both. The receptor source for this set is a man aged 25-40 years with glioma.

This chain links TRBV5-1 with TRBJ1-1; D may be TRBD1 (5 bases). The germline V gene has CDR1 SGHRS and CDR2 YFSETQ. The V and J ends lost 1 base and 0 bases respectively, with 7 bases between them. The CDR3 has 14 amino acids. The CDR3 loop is CASSLLGVNTEAFF. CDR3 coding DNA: TGCGCCAGCAGCTTGCTAGGGGTGAACACTGAAGCTTTCTTT.

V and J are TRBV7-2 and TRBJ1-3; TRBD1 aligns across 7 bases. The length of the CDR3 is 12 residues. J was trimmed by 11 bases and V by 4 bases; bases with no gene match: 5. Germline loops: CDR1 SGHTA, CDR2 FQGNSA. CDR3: CASSSGQEAIYF. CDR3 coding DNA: TGTGCCAGCAGCTCCGGACAGGAGGCCATATATTTT.

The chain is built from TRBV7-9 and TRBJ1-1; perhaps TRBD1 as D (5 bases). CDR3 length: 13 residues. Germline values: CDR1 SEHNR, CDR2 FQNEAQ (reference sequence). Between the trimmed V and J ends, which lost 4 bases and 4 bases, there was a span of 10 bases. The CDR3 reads CASSYLTGTEAFF. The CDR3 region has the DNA TGTGCCAGCAGCTACCTTACAGGCACTGAAGCTTTCTTT.

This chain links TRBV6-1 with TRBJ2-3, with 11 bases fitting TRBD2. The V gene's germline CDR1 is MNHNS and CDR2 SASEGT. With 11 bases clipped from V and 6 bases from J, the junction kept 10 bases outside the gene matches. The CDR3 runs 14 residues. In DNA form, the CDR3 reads TGTGCCGGGGCTAGCGGGGGGCATTTGGATACGCAGTATTTT. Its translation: CAGASGGHLDTQYF.

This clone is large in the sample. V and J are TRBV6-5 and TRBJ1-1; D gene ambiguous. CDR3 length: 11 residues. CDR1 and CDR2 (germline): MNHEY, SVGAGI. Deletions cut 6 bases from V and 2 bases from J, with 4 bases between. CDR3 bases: TGTGCCAGCAGGACCAACACTGAAGCTTTCTTT. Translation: CASRTNTEAFF.

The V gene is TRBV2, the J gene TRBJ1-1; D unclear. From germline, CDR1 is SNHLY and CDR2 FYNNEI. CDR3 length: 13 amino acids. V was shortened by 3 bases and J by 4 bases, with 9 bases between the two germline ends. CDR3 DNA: TGTGCCAGCAGTGATAGGATGGGCACTGAAGCTTTCTTT. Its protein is CASSDRMGTEAFF. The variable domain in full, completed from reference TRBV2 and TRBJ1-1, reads EPEVTQTPSHQVTQMGQEVILRCVPISNHLYFYWYRQILGQKVEFLVSFYNNEISEKSEIFDDQFSVERPDGSNFTLKIRSTKLEDSAMYFCASSDRMGTEAFFGQGTRLTVV.

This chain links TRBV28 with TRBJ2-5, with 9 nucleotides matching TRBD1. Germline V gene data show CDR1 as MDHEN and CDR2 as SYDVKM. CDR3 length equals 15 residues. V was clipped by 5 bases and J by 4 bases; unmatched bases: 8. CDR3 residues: CASSTAGQGPETQYF. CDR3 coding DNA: TGTGCCAGCAGTACGGCGGGACAGGGTCCAGAGACCCAGTACTTC.

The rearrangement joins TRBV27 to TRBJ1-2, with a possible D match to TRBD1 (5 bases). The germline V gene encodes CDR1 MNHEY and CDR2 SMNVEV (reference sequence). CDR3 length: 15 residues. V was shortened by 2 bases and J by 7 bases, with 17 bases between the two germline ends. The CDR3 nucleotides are TGTGCCAGCAGTTTAATGGGGCAGGGCCTTACTGGCTACACCTTC. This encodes CASSLMGQGLTGYTF.

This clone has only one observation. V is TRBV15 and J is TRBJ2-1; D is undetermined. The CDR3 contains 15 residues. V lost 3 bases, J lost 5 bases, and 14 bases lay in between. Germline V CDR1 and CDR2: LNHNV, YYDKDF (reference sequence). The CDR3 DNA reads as TGTGCCACCAGCAGTTTAGGTTTAGTGGACAATGAGCAGTTCTTC. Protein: CATSSLGLVDNEQFF. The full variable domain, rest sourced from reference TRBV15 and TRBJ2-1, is DAMVIQNPRYQVTQFGKPVTLSCSQTLNHNVMYWYQQKSSQAPKLLFHYYDKDFNNEADTPDNFQSRRPNTSFCFLDIRSPGLGDTAMYLCATSSLGLVDNEQFFGPGTRLTVL.

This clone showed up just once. DNA of the CDR3: TGCGCCAGCAGCCAAGGGGGACAGGGCGTCTACGAGCAGTACTTC. This translates into CASSQGGQGVYEQYF. The chain uses TRBV4-3 and TRBJ2-7; TRBD1 agrees at 9 bases. The germline gives CDR1 LGHNA, CDR2 YSLEER. The CDR3 totals 15 residues. The V segment lost 1 base and the J segment 3 bases; nucleotides outside the gene matches: 4.

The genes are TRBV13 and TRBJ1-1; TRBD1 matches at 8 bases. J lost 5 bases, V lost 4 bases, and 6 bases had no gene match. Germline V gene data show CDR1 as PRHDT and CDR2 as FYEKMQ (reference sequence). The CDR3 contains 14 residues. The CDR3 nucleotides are TGTGCCAGCAGCTACCAGGACAGGGTAACTGAAGCTTTCTTT. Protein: CASSYQDRVTEAFF.

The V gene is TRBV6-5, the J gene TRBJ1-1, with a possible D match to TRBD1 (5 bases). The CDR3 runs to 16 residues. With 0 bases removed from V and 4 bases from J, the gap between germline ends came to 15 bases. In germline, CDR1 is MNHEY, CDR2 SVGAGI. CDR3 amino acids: CASSYSTTGLPTEAFF. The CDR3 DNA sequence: TGTGCCAGCAGTTACTCGACAACAGGTTTGCCCACTGAAGCTTTCTTT.

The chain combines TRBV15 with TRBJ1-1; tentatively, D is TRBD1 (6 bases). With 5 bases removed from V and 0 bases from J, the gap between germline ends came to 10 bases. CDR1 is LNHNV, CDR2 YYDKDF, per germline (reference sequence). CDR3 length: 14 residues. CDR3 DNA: TGTGCCACCAGCTGGACAGACCTGAACACTGAAGCTTTCTTT. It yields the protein CATSWTDLNTEAFF.

CDR3 in DNA: TGTGCCAGCAGCCTTACGGCTCTGAGGGTTTCCGGGGAGCTGTTTTTT. It yields the protein CASSLTALRVSGELFF. The chain employs TRBV7-8 and TRBJ2-2, with a weak D call TRBD2 (5 bases). Germline V lookup: CDR1 SGHVS, CDR2 FQNEAQ. The CDR3 is 16 residues long. V lost 5 bases and J 6 bases, leaving 19 bases between the germline ends.

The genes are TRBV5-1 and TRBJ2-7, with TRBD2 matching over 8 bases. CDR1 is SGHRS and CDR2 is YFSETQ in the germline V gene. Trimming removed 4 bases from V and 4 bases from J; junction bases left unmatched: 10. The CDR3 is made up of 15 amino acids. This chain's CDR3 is CASSRGAGASYEQYF. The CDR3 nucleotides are TGCGCCAGCAGCCGGGGAGCGGGAGCTTCGTACGAGCAGTACTTC. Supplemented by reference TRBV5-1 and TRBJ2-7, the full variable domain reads KAGVTQTPRYLIKTRGQQVTLSCSPISGHRSVSWYQQTPGQGLQFLFEYFSETQRNKGNFPGRFSGRQFSNSRSEMNVSTLELGDSALYLCASSRGAGASYEQYFGPGTRLTVT.

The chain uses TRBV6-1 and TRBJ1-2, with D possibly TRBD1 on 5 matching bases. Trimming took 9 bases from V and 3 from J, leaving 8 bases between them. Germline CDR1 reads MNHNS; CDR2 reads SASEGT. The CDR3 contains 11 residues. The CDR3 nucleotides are TGTGCCAGGGGGGGGGACTATGGCTACACCTTC. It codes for CARGGDYGYTF.

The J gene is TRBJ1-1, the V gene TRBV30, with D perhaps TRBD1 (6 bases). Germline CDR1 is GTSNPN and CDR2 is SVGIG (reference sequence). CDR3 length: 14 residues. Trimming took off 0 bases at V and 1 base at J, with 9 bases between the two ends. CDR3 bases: TGTGCCTGGAGTGTAGGACAGAAGAACACTGAAGCTTTCTTT. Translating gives CAWSVGQKNTEAFF.

CDR3 amino acids: CATLSRGVAGNTIYF. The CDR3 nucleotides are TGTGCCACCCTATCGAGGGGTGTAGCTGGAAACACCATATATTTT. The rearrangement joins TRBV19 to TRBJ1-3; D possibly corresponds to TRBD1 (5 bases). This CDR3 comprises 15 residues. V was pared by 10 bases and J by 2 bases, with 18 bases between. CDR1 LNHDA and CDR2 SQIVND come from the germline V gene (reference sequence).

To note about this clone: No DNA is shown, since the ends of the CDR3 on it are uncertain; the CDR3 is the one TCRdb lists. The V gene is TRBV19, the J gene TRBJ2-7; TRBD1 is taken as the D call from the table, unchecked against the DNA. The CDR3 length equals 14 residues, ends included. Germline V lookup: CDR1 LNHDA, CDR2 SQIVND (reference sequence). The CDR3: CATQVGQGTNKLYF.

The CDR3 sequence is CASSEYPGFLEYEQYF. CDR3 in DNA: TGTGCCAGCAGTGAATACCCGGGATTTCTGGAATACGAGCAGTACTTC. The chain joins TRBV25-1 to TRBJ2-7, with D maybe TRBD2 (5 bases). The germline gives CDR1 MGHDK, CDR2 SYGVNS. The CDR3 runs 16 residues. V was shortened by 0 bases and J by 4 bases, with 16 bases between the two germline ends.

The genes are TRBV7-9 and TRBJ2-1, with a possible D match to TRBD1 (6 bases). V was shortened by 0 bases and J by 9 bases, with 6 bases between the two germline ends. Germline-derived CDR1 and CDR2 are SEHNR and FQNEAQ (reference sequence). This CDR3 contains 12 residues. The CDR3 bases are TGTGCCAGCAGCTTAGCGGGGGCTGAGCAGTTCTTC. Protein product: CASSLAGAEQFF.